This TCR beta chain was found in a study of T-cell memory formation after mild COVID-19. This clonotype was recorded a few times. CDR1 is SGHNT and CDR2 is YYREEE in the germline V gene (reference sequence). Germline trimming cut 4 bases from V and 8 bases from J; bases unmatched to any gene: 5. The CDR3 runs to 13 residues. A 5'RACE reaction primed in the constant segment made cDNA libraries of TCR alpha and TCR beta, and these carried sample barcodes and UMIs. Using its own MiXCR run on the 5' RACE reads, TCRdb lists one record per CDR3 protein. The profile shows approximately 240,000 distinct CDR3 sequences, roughly 17% of them singletons.

The clonotype comes from a man between 18 and 29 years old who had mild COVID-19 (a few samples of this study predate the infection). Cell type and time point are not known. Sequenced: PBMCs or a T cell subset sorted from them (not recorded which). This chain connects TRBV5-4 to TRBJ1-5; 8 bases align to TRBD1. CDR3 DNA sequence: TGTGCCAGCAGCCCTACAGGGGGGGAGCCCCAGCATTTT. It specifies CASSPTGGEPQHF.